This T cell receptor (beta chain) is drawn from a study of shared clonotypes between healthy human individuals. Study context: Contributing individuals were a couple of females and a few males aged 18 to 49.

Terminally differentiated effector memory CD45RA+ cells were excluded from the naive CD8 cells, which were CD45RO-negative and positively selected for CCR7. Only in-frame clones appear in the TCRdb table, and some are missing; sequencing was by immunoSEQ multiplex PCR. The sample includes about 2 million clones, around 96% of them seen just once. Germline loops: CDR1 MNHEY, CDR2 SVGAGI. Trimming cost V 5 bases and J 6 bases; bases outside gene matches: 5. The CDR3 is 14 residues long. The origin of this receptor is a man between 18 and 35 years old in good health. The rearrangement joins TRBV6-5 to TRBJ2-3; 10 bases map to TRBD2. Sequencing was carried out using naive CD8+ T cells sorted from blood. CDR3 in amino acids: CASSIAGGEDTQYF. CDR3 sequence (DNA): TGTGCCAGCAGTATAGCGGGGGGTGAGGATACGCAGTATTTT.